Listed here are 20 T cell receptor beta chains from one sample, sequenced in a study of blood T cell repertoires in COVID-19. Sequencing was performed with immunoSEQ multiplex PCR; in TCRdb, only in-frame clones are kept and a portion is missing. The sample lists about 85,000 clones; 87% were seen once. Specimen: peripheral blood. These receptor sequences come from a man in his sixties with acute or convalescent COVID-19.

This rearrangement joins TRBV10-3 to TRBJ2-2; tentatively, D is TRBD1 (5 bases). CDR1 ENHRY and CDR2 SYGVKD come from the germline V gene. V lost 6 bases and J 6 bases, leaving 17 bases between the germline ends. This CDR3 contains 15 residues. CDR3 sequence (DNA): TGTGCCATCAGATATACGACAGTGGATTCCGGGGAGCTGTTTTTT. This sequence encodes CAIRYTTVDSGELFF.

This clone was recorded only once. The chain combines TRBV4-3 with TRBJ2-1; TRBD2 might be the D (6 bases). The length of the CDR3 is 14 residues. Deletions cut 8 bases from V and 4 bases from J, with 15 bases between. Germline V gene data show CDR1 as LGHNA and CDR2 as YSLEER. CDR3 in DNA: TGCGCCAGCGGGGATGGACGGGAGTACAATGAGCAGTTCTTC. It translates to CASGDGREYNEQFF.

This chain uses TRBV30 with TRBJ1-3, with unresolved D. The germline V gene encodes CDR1 GTSNPN and CDR2 SVGIG (reference sequence). This CDR3 has 13 amino acids. V lost 3 bases, J lost 3 bases, and 9 bases lay in between. The CDR3 reads CAWRPGNGNTIYF. Written as DNA, the CDR3 is TGTGCCTGGAGACCGGGGAATGGAAACACCATATATTTT.

This clone has only one observation. The rearrangement uses TRBV30 and TRBJ2-7; D gene unclear. This CDR3 has 14 amino acids. V was cut by 2 bases and J by 6 bases, with 17 bases left in between. Per germline, CDR1 GTSNPN and CDR2 SVGIG (reference sequence). The CDR3 DNA reads TGTGCCTGGAGTCCCCCGGGTCCGCTGGGCGAGCAGTACTTC. Amino acids: CAWSPPGPLGEQYF.

In this sample, this clone turned up once. The chain employs TRBV27 and TRBJ1-2, with unresolved D. This CDR3 is built from 13 residues. Trimming took 2 bases from V and 6 from J, leaving 10 bases between them. The germline V gene encodes CDR1 MNHEY and CDR2 SMNVEV (reference sequence). This chain's CDR3 is CASSLNRANGYTF. In nucleotides, the CDR3 is TGTGCCAGCAGTTTAAATCGCGCTAATGGCTACACCTTC.

The V and J genes are TRBV11-3 and TRBJ1-1; maybe TRBD1 (5 bases). The CDR3 spans 13 residues. The germline V gene has CDR1 SGHNT and CDR2 YENEEA. Trimming took off 5 bases at V and 11 bases at J, with 18 bases between the two ends. CDR3 DNA sequence: TGTGCCAGCAGCCCCGGGGTGGCGGGGCGTGCTTTCTTT. Amino acid sequence: CASSPGVAGRAFF.

V gene TRBV3-1 (or the pseudogene TRBV3-2) combines with J gene TRBJ1-2; D is possibly TRBD1 (6 bases). This CDR3 is 16 amino acids long. Germline V gene lookup returns CDR1 LGHDT and CDR2 YNNKEL (reference sequence). The V end lost 0 bases, the J end lost 5 bases, and 16 bases lay between the germline ends. The CDR3 nucleotides read TGTGCCAGCAGCCAAGACGAGACGACAGGCGGATATGGCTACACCTTC. Residues: CASSQDETTGGYGYTF.

The V gene is TRBV19, the J gene TRBJ1-2; 8 bases map to TRBD1. Germline V gene sequence: CDR1 LNHDA, CDR2 SQIVND (reference sequence). CDR3 size: 13 residues. The V segment lost 9 bases and the J segment 0 bases; nucleotides outside the gene matches: 3. This CDR3 reads CASRDRTNYGYTF. The CDR3 DNA sequence: TGTGCCAGCCGGGACAGGACTAACTATGGCTACACCTTC.

Concerning this clone: Distinct nucleotide sequences in the sample also encode this CDR3. The J gene is TRBJ1-1, the V gene TRBV6-5; D remains unclear. Germline CDR1 and CDR2: MNHEY and SVGAGI. The CDR3 consists of 13 residues. V was trimmed by 2 bases and J by 1 base, leaving 5 bases between them. Here the CDR3 reads CASSYAENTEAFF. CDR3 bases: TGTGCCAGCAGTTACGCAGAGAACACTGAAGCTTTCTTT.

This clone turned up a few times. The chain joins TRBV6-5 to TRBJ2-4, with TRBD1 matching over 9 bases. The CDR3 consists of 15 residues. Germline values: CDR1 MNHEY, CDR2 SVGAGI. The V segment lost 2 bases and the J segment 7 bases; nucleotides outside the gene matches: 6. The CDR3 nucleotides are TGTGCCAGCAGTTACGCGGGACAGGGAGTTAACATTCAGTACTTC. Translated, it gives CASSYAGQGVNIQYF.

This clone was found once. The chain employs TRBV7-8 and TRBJ1-2, with D unclear. There are 13 residues in the CDR3. Germline V CDR1 and CDR2: SGHVS, FQNEAQ. The V gene lost 4 bases and the J gene lost 3 bases, with 9 bases spanning the gap. CDR3 region: CASSYRTDYGYTF. Written as DNA, the CDR3 is TGTGCCAGCAGCTACCGGACTGACTATGGCTACACCTTC. Combining the CDR3 with reference TRBV7-8 and TRBJ1-2 gives the whole variable domain GAGVSQSPRYKVAKRGQDVALRCDPISGHVSLFWYQQALGQGPEFLTYFQNEAQLDKSGLPSDRFFAERPEGSVSTLKIQRTQQEDSAVYLCASSYRTDYGYTFGSGTRLTVV.

The chain is built from TRBV4-3 and TRBJ2-1, with a tentative D call TRBD2 (6 bases). Germline-derived CDR1 and CDR2 are LGHNA and YSLEER. V was shortened by 4 bases and J by 15 bases, with 25 bases between the two germline ends. The CDR3 extends over 15 amino acids. CDR3 DNA: TGCGCCAGCAGCCCCGACCAAGGTGGAGGGGTGGGGCGGTTCTTC. Protein sequence: CASSPDQGGGVGRFF.

This clone was recorded only once. J is TRBJ2-4 and V is TRBV5-1; D call uncertain. The CDR3 contains 15 residues. V lost 0 bases, J lost 8 bases, and 15 bases lay in between. Germline values: CDR1 SGHRS, CDR2 YFSETQ. This CDR3 is CASSLEGSRLDIQYF. The DNA for the CDR3 is TGCGCCAGCAGCTTGGAAGGCTCCAGGCTTGACATTCAGTACTTC.

This chain links TRBV15 with TRBJ1-1; 8 bases line up with TRBD1. The CDR3 runs to 15 residues. Per germline, CDR1 LNHNV and CDR2 YYDKDF (reference sequence). V gave up 0 bases and J gave up 4 bases; unmatched junction bases: 4. The CDR3 reads CATSREQGVGTEAFF. In nucleotides, the CDR3 is TGTGCCACCAGCAGAGAACAGGGGGTGGGCACTGAAGCTTTCTTT.

The table lists this clone with a few counts. The rearrangement joins TRBV14 to TRBJ1-3; D not resolved. The CDR3 has 12 residues. The ends were cut back, 2 bases at V and 4 bases at J, with 3 bases in the middle. Germline V gene sequence: CDR1 SGHDN, CDR2 FVKESK. The CDR3 sequence is CASSQSGNTIYF. The CDR3 DNA sequence: TGTGCCAGCAGCCAAAGCGGAAACACCATATATTTT.

The rearrangement uses TRBV2 and TRBJ2-7; 8 positions match TRBD1. Germline V gives CDR1 SNHLY, CDR2 FYNNEI. The CDR3 covers 14 residues. The junction had 10 bases not matched to a gene; V was cut back by 10 bases and J by 2 bases. CDR3 DNA: TGTGCCACCCACAGGGGGGACGGTACCTACGAGCAGTACTTC. Its protein product is CATHRGDGTYEQYF.

The CDR3, as DNA: TGTGCCAGCAGAACCCCTAATGCAGATACGCAGTATTTT. This codes for CASRTPNADTQYF. The chain carries TRBV27 and TRBJ2-3; no firm D call. CDR3 size: 13 residues. V was shortened by 6 bases and J by 4 bases, with 11 bases between the two germline ends. Germline V lookup: CDR1 MNHEY, CDR2 SMNVEV (reference sequence).

This clone has only a few counts. V gene TRBV29-1 combines with J gene TRBJ1-4; 8 nucleotides align to TRBD1. The CDR3 spans 16 residues. Germline V gene data show CDR1 as SQVTM and CDR2 as ANQGSEA. V shed 6 bases and J 5 bases; nucleotides not matched to a gene: 14. The CDR3 sequence: CSVQEGLQGVNEKLFF. The CDR3 nucleotides read TGCAGCGTCCAGGAGGGTCTACAGGGGGTAAATGAAAAACTGTTTTTT.

J is TRBJ1-2 and V is TRBV19, with a possible D match to TRBD1 (5 bases). V was cut by 7 bases and J by 3 bases, with 12 bases left in between. Germline assignment: CDR1 LNHDA and CDR2 SQIVND (reference sequence). This CDR3 is built from 13 residues. The chain's CDR3 is CASTGTRDYGYTF. In DNA, the CDR3 is TGTGCCAGTACCGGGACTAGGGACTATGGCTACACCTTC.

The chain combines TRBV30 with TRBJ1-2; D not certain. Germline CDR1 is GTSNPN and CDR2 is SVGIG (reference sequence). The V gene lost 3 bases and the J gene lost 7 bases, with 15 bases spanning the gap. The length of the CDR3 is 13 residues. The CDR3 coding sequence is TGTGCCTGGAGCGCCCCGGCGGTTCCTGGCTACACCTTC. It is translated as CAWSAPAVPGYTF. The entire variable domain, with the rest obtained from reference TRBV30 and TRBJ1-2, is as follows: SQTIHQWPATLVQPVGSPLSLECTVEGTSNPNLYWYRQAAGRGLQLLFYSVGIGQISSEVPQNLSASRPQDRQFILSSKKLLLSDSGFYLCAWSAPAVPGYTFGSGTRLTVV.